The TCR beta chain under discussion was sequenced for a study of T-cell reconstitution after alpha-beta-depleted transplantation in children. As it was prepared, the TCRbeta library received unique molecular identifiers. TCRdb itself ran the PCR reads through MiXCR, one entry per CDR3 protein. The sample lists some 200,000 distinct CDR3 sequences; around 9.6% were seen once. CDR1 SSHAT and CDR2 FNYEAQ come from the germline V gene (reference sequence). The CDR3 contains 13 residues. Trimming took 5 bases from V and 5 from J, leaving 11 bases between them. The receptor comes from a human donor who donated a stem cell graft to a child with acute lymphoblastic leukemia. V usage is TRBV7-7 and J usage is TRBJ2-3, with D unresolved. The specimen was PBMCs from the stem cell graft donor, collected from the stem cell graft. CDR3 sequence: CASSARVVDTQYF. The DNA of the CDR3 is TGTGCCAGCAGCGCACGGGTTGTAGATACGCAGTATTTT.